The rows below give T cell receptor beta chains drawn from one sample of a study of blood T cell repertoires in COVID-19. TCRdb keeps only in-frame clones here, not all; method: immunoSEQ multiplex PCR. The data hold about 63,000 clones, with around 88% observed a single time. Sequenced: peripheral blood. The receptors originated from a human donor in a cohort sampled during active COVID-19. Each CDR3 is given with its conserved first and last residue. The order of the fields is D gene, clone size, V gene, J gene, CDR3 protein, CDR3 DNA. The D gene is left open where the match is weak. The size of a clone is reported for some rows only, either as once, few or many, or as a class for expanded clones.

-	-	TRBV27	TRBJ2-1	CASSFKTNSNEQFF	TGTGCCAGCAGTTTCAAGACAAACTCCAATGAGCAGTTCTTC
-	-	TRBV5-1	TRBJ2-1	CASSLGAGALSEQFF	TGCGCCAGCAGCTTGGGTGCGGGGGCCTTGTCGGAGCAGTTCTTC
TRBD2	-	TRBV19	TRBJ2-1	CASSTRLAGSSYNEQFF	TGTGCCAGTAGTACCCGGCTAGCGGGGAGCTCCTACAATGAGCAGTTCTTC
-	-	TRBV10-3	TRBJ2-1	CAISALGAGEQFF	TGTGCCATCAGTGCCTTGGGGGCCGGTGAGCAGTTCTTC
TRBD2	once	TRBV20-1	TRBJ2-5	CSARAGGDQYF	TGCAGTGCTAGGGCGGGGGGGGACCAGTACTTC
-	-	TRBV10-2	TRBJ2-2	CASRLSAGELFF	TGCGCCAGCAGACTTAGCGCCGGGGAGCTGTTTTTT
-	-	TRBV27	TRBJ1-2	CASSFRGNYGYTF	TGTGCCAGCAGTTTCCGGGGGAACTATGGCTACACCTTC
-	-	TRBV11-2	TRBJ2-3	CASSLVFTDTQYF	TGTGCCAGCAGCTTAGTCTTTACAGATACGCAGTATTTT
-	-	TRBV7-8	TRBJ2-2	CASSLAGLSGTGELFF	TGTGCCAGCAGCTTAGCGGGATTGAGCGGCACCGGGGAGCTGTTTTTT
-	-	TRBV5-4	TRBJ1-1	CASSPATMNTEAFF	TGTGCCAGCAGCCCGGCTACTATGAACACTGAAGCTTTCTTT
TRBD2	-	TRBV18	TRBJ2-7	CASSQGTSGTPYEQYF	TGTGCCAGCTCACAGGGGACTAGCGGGACCCCCTACGAGCAGTACTTC
-	-	TRBV3-1/TRBV3-2	TRBJ1-4	CASSQAGGVPREKLFF	TGTGCCAGCAGCCAAGCGGGAGGGGTCCCTAGAGAAAAACTGTTTTTT
TRBD1	-	TRBV3-1/TRBV3-2	TRBJ2-1	CASSHRGQGQFF	TGTGCCAGCAGCCACCGAGGACAGGGACAGTTCTTC
-	-	TRBV9	TRBJ2-3	CASSRGFTDTQYF	TGTGCCAGCTCCAGGGGTTTTACAGATACGCAGTATTTT
-	-	TRBV7-8	TRBJ2-5	CASSSNSYQETQYF	TGTGCCAGCAGCTCGAACTCGTACCAAGAGACCCAGTACTTC
TRBD1	few	TRBV6-1	TRBJ2-7	CASSEDRHSYEQYF	TGTGCCAGCAGTGAGGACAGGCACTCCTACGAGCAGTACTTC
TRBD2	-	TRBV7-9	TRBJ2-1	CASSWTSGAYNEQFF	TGTGCCAGCAGCTGGACTAGCGGGGCATACAATGAGCAGTTCTTC
-	-	TRBV27	TRBJ1-2	CASSLSGGNGYTF	TGTGCCAGCAGTCTCTCCGGGGGGAATGGCTACACCTTC
-	-	TRBV4-1	TRBJ1-6	CASRPGPSGNSPLHF	TGCGCCAGCAGGCCCGGACCCAGCGGGAATTCACCCCTCCACTTT
-	few	TRBV6-6	TRBJ1-6	CASSPRGGSPLHF	TGTGCCAGCAGTCCCAGGGGCGGCTCACCCCTCCACTTT
TRBD1	-	TRBV2	TRBJ2-7	CASSWDRGIYEQYF	TGTGCCAGCAGTTGGGACAGGGGAATCTACGAGCAGTACTTC
TRBD2	-	TRBV7-2	TRBJ2-3	CASSLARTSGGAGDTQYF	TGTGCCAGCAGCTTAGCGCGGACTAGCGGGGGGGCGGGAGATACGCAGTATTTT
TRBD2	-	TRBV2	TRBJ2-3	CASAPSVFRSGSGADTQYF	TGTGCCAGCGCCCCTTCGGTGTTTAGAAGCGGGAGTGGGGCAGATACGCAGTATTTT
-	-	TRBV7-9	TRBJ2-7	CASSLGQGGEQYF	TGTGCCAGCAGCTTAGGCCAGGGGGGCGAGCAGTACTTC
-	-	TRBV2	TRBJ2-2	CASTTEGQGNTGELFF	TGTGCCAGCACCACCGAAGGGCAGGGGAACACCGGGGAGCTGTTTTTT
-	-	TRBV7-2	TRBJ2-3	CASSLETYSTDTQYF	TGTGCCAGCAGCTTAGAAACTTATAGCACAGATACGCAGTATTTT
-	-	TRBV2	TRBJ2-6	CARQPGSGANVLTF	TGTGCCAGACAACCCGGGTCTGGGGCCAACGTCCTGACTTTC
TRBD1	-	TRBV5-6	TRBJ2-7	CASSYRGPQQYF	TGTGCCAGCAGTTACAGGGGGCCACAGCAGTACTTC
TRBD2	-	TRBV19	TRBJ2-2	CASSATGLAGGPTGELFF	TGTGCCAGTAGTGCCACCGGACTAGCGGGAGGGCCCACCGGGGAGCTGTTTTTT
-	-	TRBV2	TRBJ2-1	CASSLFAATLPREQFF	TGTGCCAGCAGCCTATTTGCAGCCACCCTTCCCAGGGAGCAGTTCTTC
-	once	TRBV19	TRBJ2-5	CASSPTSGAETQYF	TGTGCCAGTAGTCCCACTTCAGGTGCCGAGACCCAGTACTTC
-	-	TRBV20-1	TRBJ1-3	CSARDGDLRYF	TGCAGTGCTAGAGACGGGGATCTAAGATATTTT
-	-	TRBV27	TRBJ1-6	CASSLRGGFPTSPLHF	TGTGCCAGCAGTTTAAGGGGAGGGTTCCCAACCTCACCCCTCCACTTT
-	-	TRBV27	TRBJ1-1	CASRATAGATEAFF	TGTGCCAGCAGAGCTACAGCAGGGGCCACTGAAGCTTTCTTT
-	-	TRBV10-3	TRBJ2-3	CAIRFEGQGPDTQYF	TGTGCCATCAGATTTGAAGGGCAGGGGCCAGATACGCAGTATTTT
-	once	TRBV2	TRBJ1-1	CASSERSLNTEAFF	TGTGCCAGCAGTGAACGCAGTTTGAACACTGAAGCTTTCTTT
TRBD2	-	TRBV19	TRBJ2-3	CASSPLRAGITDTQYF	TGTGCCAGTAGTCCACTGAGAGCGGGGATTACAGATACGCAGTATTTT
TRBD1	-	TRBV11-2	TRBJ2-5	CASSPNRGGGTQYF	TGTGCCAGCAGCCCTAACAGGGGTGGGGGGACCCAGTACTTC
-	-	TRBV3-1/TRBV3-2	TRBJ1-2	CASSQGRAWSFSGYTF	TGTGCCAGCAGCCAAGGGAGGGCCTGGAGCTTTTCTGGCTACACCTTC
TRBD1	-	TRBV20-1	TRBJ1-1	CSAKDRGSAFF	TGCAGTGCTAAGGACAGGGGGAGTGCTTTCTTT
TRBD2	-	TRBV4-1	TRBJ2-5	CASSQPIGRAGFQETQYF	TGCGCCAGCAGCCAACCCATTGGACGAGCGGGGTTCCAAGAGACCCAGTACTTC
TRBD1	-	TRBV25-1	TRBJ2-1	CASSEGQGSYNEQFF	TGTGCCAGCAGTGAAGGACAGGGGTCCTACAATGAGCAGTTCTTC
TRBD2	-	TRBV20-1	TRBJ2-1	CSSTSGHEQFF	TGCAGTTCCACTAGCGGGCATGAGCAGTTCTTC
-	-	TRBV2	TRBJ2-7	CASSYLYEQYF	TGTGCCAGCAGTTATCTCTACGAGCAGTACTTC
-	-	TRBV29-1	TRBJ2-7	CSVSLSYEQYF	TGCAGCGTCTCCCTCTCCTACGAGCAGTACTTC
TRBD2	once	TRBV2	TRBJ2-6	CASSESGLAGGWAGSGANVLTF	TGTGCCAGCAGTGAAAGTGGTCTAGCGGGAGGCTGGGCGGGCTCTGGGGCCAACGTCCTGACTTTC
TRBD2	-	TRBV4-1	TRBJ2-1	CASSQVEAGGPREQFF	TGCGCCAGCAGCCAAGTGGAGGCGGGAGGGCCCCGGGAGCAGTTCTTC
-	-	TRBV6-6	TRBJ2-7	CASSRDSQSSYEQYF	TGTGCCAGCAGTCGGGACTCGCAAAGCTCCTACGAGCAGTACTTC
TRBD2	-	TRBV4-2	TRBJ2-4	CASSQDVASGVAKNIQYF	TGTGCCAGCAGCCAAGATGTGGCTAGCGGGGTAGCCAAAAACATTCAGTACTTC
TRBD1	once	TRBV10-3	TRBJ1-2	CAISRDRADGYTF	TGTGCCATCAGTCGGGACAGGGCTGACGGCTACACCTTC
TRBD2	-	TRBV6-1	TRBJ2-5	CASSEDPSGGETQYF	TGTGCCAGCAGTGAAGACCCCAGCGGGGGGGAGACCCAGTACTTC
TRBD1	-	TRBV2	TRBJ2-5	CASTWDSRQETQYF	TGTGCCAGCACCTGGGACAGTCGACAAGAGACCCAGTACTTC
-	few	TRBV7-9	TRBJ1-2	CASTRGRGSGYTF	TGTGCCAGCACGCGTGGAAGGGGAAGTGGCTACACCTTC